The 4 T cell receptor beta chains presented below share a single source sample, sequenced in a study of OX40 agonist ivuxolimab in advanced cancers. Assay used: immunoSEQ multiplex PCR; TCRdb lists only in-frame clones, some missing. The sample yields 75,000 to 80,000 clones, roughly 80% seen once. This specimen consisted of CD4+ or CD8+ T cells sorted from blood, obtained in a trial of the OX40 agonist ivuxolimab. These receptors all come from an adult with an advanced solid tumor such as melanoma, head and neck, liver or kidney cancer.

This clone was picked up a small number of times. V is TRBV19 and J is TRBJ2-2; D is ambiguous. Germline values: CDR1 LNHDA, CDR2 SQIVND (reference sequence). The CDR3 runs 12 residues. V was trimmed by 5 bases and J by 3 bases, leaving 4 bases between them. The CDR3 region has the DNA TGTGCCAGTAGTTTCTACACCGGGGAGCTGTTTTTT. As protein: CASSFYTGELFF.

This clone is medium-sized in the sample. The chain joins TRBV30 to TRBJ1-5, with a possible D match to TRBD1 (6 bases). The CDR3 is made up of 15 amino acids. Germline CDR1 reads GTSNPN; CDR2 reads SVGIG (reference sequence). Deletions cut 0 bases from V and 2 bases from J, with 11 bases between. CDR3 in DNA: TGTGCCTGGAGTGTACCCCAGGGGCGCAATCAGCCCCAGCATTTT. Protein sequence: CAWSVPQGRNQPQHF.

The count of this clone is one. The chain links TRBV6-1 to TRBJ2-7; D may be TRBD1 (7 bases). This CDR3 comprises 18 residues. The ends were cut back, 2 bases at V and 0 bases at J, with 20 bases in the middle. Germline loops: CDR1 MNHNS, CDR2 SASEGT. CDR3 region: CASSEYPGGSVSSYEQYF. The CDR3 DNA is TGTGCCAGCAGTGAATACCCAGGGGGGAGCGTTAGCTCCTACGAGCAGTACTTC.

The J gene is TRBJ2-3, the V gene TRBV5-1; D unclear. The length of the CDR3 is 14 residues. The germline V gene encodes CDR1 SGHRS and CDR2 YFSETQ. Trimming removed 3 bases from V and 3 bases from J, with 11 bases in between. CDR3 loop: CASSSLGGTDTQYF. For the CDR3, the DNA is TGCGCCAGCAGCTCCTTGGGTGGGACAGATACGCAGTATTTT. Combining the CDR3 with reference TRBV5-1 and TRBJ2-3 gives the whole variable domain KAGVTQTPRYLIKTRGQQVTLSCSPISGHRSVSWYQQTPGQGLQFLFEYFSETQRNKGNFPGRFSGRQFSNSRSEMNVSTLELGDSALYLCASSSLGGTDTQYFGPGTRLTVL.